The clone carrying this TCR beta chain was picked up many times. The germline gene is not matched at one end of the junction; a read error may be the cause. Arm-PCR of CDR3 regions and iRepertoire HTBI primers were used to build TCR beta libraries. Original processing methods: Identified across the samples were some 67 TRBV segments and over 11 TRBJ segments. TCRdb independently ran MiXCR on the multiplex PCR reads; one entry per CDR3 protein. TCRdb, not the original authors, processed these V and J calls. The repertoire holds approximately 490,000 distinct CDR3 sequences, with under 20% as singletons. The source of the sample is a study of regulatory T cells in long-lasting Graves disease. Time point specified: newly diagnosed GD, antithyroid drugs for less than 3 months. TCR sequences were obtained from RNA taken from PBMCs. The CDR3 is 15 residues long. Germline CDR1 reads SGHRS; CDR2 reads YFSETQ.

These data were also reused for a study on T cells in Graves' hyperthyroidism and ophthalmopathy.

The receptor was isolated from a man aged 40-49 years with Graves disease. The sample here was peripheral blood mononuclear cells (PBMCs), taken at new diagnosis, from a patient treated with antithyroid drugs. V and J are TRBV5-1 and TRBJ2-3; D call uncertain. The CDR3 region is CASSPGPLSTDTQYF. The CDR3 nucleotides are TGTGCCAGCAGCCCCGGACCTTTGAGCACAGATACGCAGTATTTT. Together with reference TRBV5-1 and TRBJ2-3, the CDR3 gives the full variable domain: KAGVTQTPRYLIKTRGQQVTLSCSPISGHRSVSWYQQTPGQGLQFLFEYFSETQRNKGNFPGRFSGRQFSNSRSEMNVSTLELGDSALYLCASSPGPLSTDTQYFGPGTRLTVL.